This T cell receptor beta chain was captured in a study of response to subunit inactivated influenza vaccine. Broader study findings: Few new T cells, the authors suggested, are recruited by each seasonal influenza vaccination.

Worth noting for this clonotype: Its antigen is currently unknown.

TCRdb re-called the RT-PCR reads through MiXCR, storing one row per CDR3 protein. The table includes about 620,000 distinct CDR3 sequences, over 9% detected once. In germline, CDR1 is DFQATT, CDR2 SNEGSKA (reference sequence). CDR3 size: 14 residues. V dropped 5 bases and J dropped 3 bases, with 16 bases sitting between them. These same data were also listed under a study on T cells expressing NK-cell markers. As reported in that work: UMIs were included in TCR beta cDNA generated by 5'RACE template switching. In sorted CD3+CD56+NKG2C+, CD3+CD56+NKG2C- and CD3+CD56-NKG2C+ T cells, TCR beta repertoires were obtained. Seven sequenced donors out of eight were HCMV-seropositive, one seronegative. In about six donors, dominant NKG2C+ clonotypes were about 1.0-7.5% of CD8+ T cells.

This chain joins TRBV20-1 and TRBJ1-1; tentative D call: TRBD1 (5 bases). The sequence came from a man aged 45-65 years who received an inactivated influenza vaccine. The specimen was PBMCs from blood, collected on the day of vaccination. The CDR3 region has the DNA TGCAGTGCTCACCTTGGGGGGGTTGACACTGAAGCTTTCTTT. Encoded protein: CSAHLGGVDTEAFF.